This TCR beta chain is drawn from a study of shared clonotypes between healthy human individuals. Study-wide context: Each donor's CD8 memory used one plate, CD8 naive two, each CD4 subset three. Study-wide findings and caveats: Clonotype sharing levels among donors were expected to vary with sequencing depth.

Germline assignment: CDR1 SGHTA and CDR2 FQGNSA. CDR3 length: 15 amino acids. Deletions cut 1 base from V and 0 bases from J, with 9 bases between. TCRdb's table, derived via immunoSEQ multiplex PCR, lists solely in-frame clones and lacks some. Among over 1.4 million clones, more than 95% were seen once, and the ten largest hold approximately 1%. Notes on this clone: Antigen: not known. The identical CDR3 is also encoded by other nucleotide sequences in the sample.

V usage is TRBV7-2 and J usage is TRBJ1-1; unclear D gene. Material: naive CD4+ T cells sorted from blood. Subset given: CD45RA+ positively selected. This clonotype was obtained from a man aged 30 to 45 in good health. CDR3 DNA sequence: TGTGCCAGCAGCTTAGATGGCGGCATGAACACTGAAGCTTTCTTT. It codes for CASSLDGGMNTEAFF.